This T cell receptor (beta chain) is from a study of beta chain features in type 1 diabetes. Reverse transcription of all isolated RNA meant that expressed TCRB transcripts were sequenced. An average approximately 3.5 million reads came from naive, central memory and regulatory T cell samples. Here immunoSEQ multiplex PCR was the method, and the copy in TCRdb shows in-frame clones only, minus some. The sample yields a few hundred thousand clones, approximately 10% seen once. The sample was naive CD4+ T cells from blood. This receptor was taken from a woman younger than 45 in good health.

CDR3 in amino acids: CASSPRLSTGDEQFF. The CDR3 DNA reads TGTGCCAGCTCACCGAGACTAAGTACGGGTGATGAGCAGTTCTTC. The chain combines TRBV18 with TRBJ2-1; perhaps TRBD2 as D (5 bases). Germline CDR1 reads KGHSH; CDR2 reads LQKENI. Trimming cost V 3 bases and J 8 bases, with 17 bases left between them. The CDR3 extends over 15 amino acids.